The rows below give T cell receptor beta chains drawn from one sample of a study of cytomegalovirus exposure and HLA in healthy donors. Sequenced by immunoSEQ multiplex PCR; TCRdb stores in-frame clones only, minus some. The table includes about 90,000 clones, roughly 74% detected once. Input material: PBMCs. These receptors all stem from a woman aged 18 to 35 in good health and CMV-seropositive. CDR3s include the opening cysteine and the closing phenylalanine or tryptophan. The order of the fields is clone size, V gene, J gene, D gene, CDR3 protein, CDR3 DNA. The D gene is left open where the match is weak. Rows give clone size only sometimes, using once, few, many, or a class for an expanded clone.

abundance: NA; v_gene: TRBV5-1; j_gene: TRBJ2-1; d_gene: NA; CDR3aa: CASSLDDPTRVYEQFF; CDR3nt: TGCGCCAGCAGCTTGGACGACCCGACTAGGGTTTATGAGCAGTTCTTC
abundance: NA; v_gene: TRBV16; j_gene: TRBJ2-1; d_gene: TRBD2; CDR3aa: CASSQWTSANEQFF; CDR3nt: TGTGCCAGCAGCCAATGGACTAGCGCCAATGAGCAGTTCTTC
abundance: few; v_gene: TRBV7-9; j_gene: TRBJ1-4; d_gene: TRBD1; CDR3aa: CASSFTGQTNEKLFF; CDR3nt: TGTGCCAGCAGCTTCACGGGACAGACTAATGAAAAACTGTTTTTT
abundance: many; v_gene: TRBV6-4; j_gene: TRBJ2-3; d_gene: TRBD2; CDR3aa: CASSDGTSGTDTQYF; CDR3nt: TGTGCCAGCAGTGACGGGACTAGCGGCACAGATACGCAGTATTTT
abundance: NA; v_gene: TRBV19; j_gene: TRBJ2-5; d_gene: TRBD1; CDR3aa: CASSTGQGKETQYF; CDR3nt: TGTGCCAGTAGTACAGGACAGGGCAAAGAGACCCAGTACTTC
abundance: NA; v_gene: TRBV2; j_gene: TRBJ2-4; d_gene: TRBD2; CDR3aa: CASSRASGKNIQYF; CDR3nt: TGTGCCAGCAGTCGGGCTAGCGGGAAAAACATTCAGTACTTC
abundance: NA; v_gene: TRBV5-6; j_gene: TRBJ2-7; d_gene: TRBD1; CDR3aa: CASSTGQGPGEVEYF; CDR3nt: TGTGCCAGCAGCACCGGACAGGGTCCGGGAGAGGTGGAGTACTTC
abundance: NA; v_gene: TRBV28; j_gene: TRBJ1-5; d_gene: NA; CDR3aa: CASSLPGNQPQHF; CDR3nt: TGTGCCAGCAGTTTACCAGGGAATCAGCCCCAGCATTTT
abundance: NA; v_gene: TRBV28; j_gene: TRBJ2-4; d_gene: NA; CDR3aa: CASSVPGGSKNIQYF; CDR3nt: TGTGCCAGCAGTGTCCCCGGGGGTTCCAAAAACATTCAGTACTTC
abundance: few; v_gene: TRBV16; j_gene: TRBJ2-7; d_gene: TRBD2; CDR3aa: CASSPSAGGGYEQYF; CDR3nt: TGTGCCAGCAGCCCCTCCGCGGGGGGAGGGTACGAGCAGTACTTC
abundance: NA; v_gene: TRBV5-1; j_gene: TRBJ2-5; d_gene: TRBD2; CDR3aa: CASGARLAGVETQYF; CDR3nt: TGCGCCAGCGGGGCCCGACTAGCGGGGGTGGAGACCCAGTACTTC
abundance: NA; v_gene: TRBV28; j_gene: TRBJ2-5; d_gene: TRBD1; CDR3aa: CASSFGQGAYQETQYF; CDR3nt: TGTGCCAGCAGTTTCGGCCAGGGGGCGTACCAAGAGACCCAGTACTTC
abundance: NA; v_gene: TRBV7-2; j_gene: TRBJ1-1; d_gene: NA; CDR3aa: CASSLRGGTEAFF; CDR3nt: TGTGCCAGCAGCTTAAGGGGGGGCACTGAAGCTTTCTTT
abundance: NA; v_gene: TRBV11-2; j_gene: TRBJ2-5; d_gene: TRBD2; CDR3aa: CASSFGTSGQETQYF; CDR3nt: TGTGCCAGCAGCTTCGGGACTAGCGGGCAAGAGACCCAGTACTTC
abundance: NA; v_gene: TRBV19; j_gene: TRBJ2-1; d_gene: TRBD2; CDR3aa: CASSTFGLAGGQFF; CDR3nt: TGTGCCAGTAGTACCTTCGGACTAGCGGGGGGGCAGTTCTTC
abundance: NA; v_gene: TRBV14; j_gene: TRBJ2-7; d_gene: NA; CDR3aa: CASSQESVYEQYF; CDR3nt: TGTGCCAGCAGCCAAGAATCCGTCTACGAGCAGTACTTC
abundance: NA; v_gene: TRBV29-1; j_gene: TRBJ2-2; d_gene: TRBD1; CDR3aa: CSVTTGAAGELFF; CDR3nt: TGCAGCGTTACGACAGGGGCGGCCGGGGAGCTGTTTTTT
abundance: NA; v_gene: TRBV5-4; j_gene: TRBJ2-7; d_gene: TRBD1; CDR3aa: CASSEPGTGVSYEQYF; CDR3nt: TGTGCCAGCAGCGAACCCGGGACAGGGGTCTCCTACGAGCAGTACTTC
abundance: NA; v_gene: TRBV19; j_gene: TRBJ2-1; d_gene: TRBD1; CDR3aa: CASSAPGQGYNEQFF; CDR3nt: TGTGCCAGTAGTGCCCCGGGACAGGGGTACAATGAGCAGTTCTTC
abundance: NA; v_gene: TRBV25-1; j_gene: TRBJ1-5; d_gene: TRBD1; CDR3aa: CASPLRDRGQPQHF; CDR3nt: TGTGCCAGCCCTCTCCGGGACAGGGGACAGCCCCAGCATTTT
abundance: NA; v_gene: TRBV6-1; j_gene: TRBJ2-7; d_gene: NA; CDR3aa: CASSDESASLYEQYF; CDR3nt: TGTGCCAGCAGTGATGAGTCCGCTTCCCTCTACGAGCAGTACTTC
abundance: NA; v_gene: TRBV27; j_gene: TRBJ2-7; d_gene: TRBD1; CDR3aa: CASSLGQRGEQYF; CDR3nt: TGTGCCAGCAGTTTGGGACAGAGAGGCGAGCAGTACTTC
abundance: NA; v_gene: TRBV6-5; j_gene: TRBJ1-2; d_gene: TRBD1; CDR3aa: CASRTGQGYGYTF; CDR3nt: TGTGCCAGCAGGACAGGACAGGGGTATGGCTACACCTTC
abundance: NA; v_gene: TRBV6-5; j_gene: TRBJ1-5; d_gene: NA; CDR3aa: CASRPIGGIQPQHF; CDR3nt: TGTGCCAGCAGGCCCATCGGGGGGATTCAGCCCCAGCATTTT
abundance: NA; v_gene: TRBV28; j_gene: TRBJ2-7; d_gene: TRBD2; CDR3aa: CASSGLAGYPEQYF; CDR3nt: TGTGCCAGCTCCGGACTAGCGGGCTATCCCGAGCAGTACTTC
abundance: NA; v_gene: TRBV7-2; j_gene: TRBJ2-6; d_gene: TRBD1; CDR3aa: CASSSRGGTGVGANVLTF; CDR3nt: TGTGCCAGCAGCTCGAGGGGGGGGACAGGGGTAGGGGCCAACGTCCTGACTTTC
abundance: NA; v_gene: TRBV6-4; j_gene: TRBJ1-4; d_gene: NA; CDR3aa: CASSDLNGDTPNEKLFF; CDR3nt: TGTGCCAGCAGTGACTTAAACGGGGACACACCTAATGAAAAACTGTTTTTT
abundance: NA; v_gene: TRBV7-2; j_gene: TRBJ2-7; d_gene: TRBD2; CDR3aa: CASSLGLAGDEQYF; CDR3nt: TGTGCCAGCAGCTTAGGTCTAGCGGGCGACGAGCAGTACTTC
abundance: NA; v_gene: TRBV5-1; j_gene: TRBJ2-1; d_gene: TRBD2; CDR3aa: CASRPSGNEQFF; CDR3nt: TGCGCCAGCAGACCTAGCGGCAATGAGCAGTTCTTC
abundance: NA; v_gene: TRBV5-4; j_gene: TRBJ2-5; d_gene: TRBD1; CDR3aa: CASSPPGGQGVGTQYF; CDR3nt: TGTGCCAGCAGCCCCCCCGGAGGACAGGGGGTTGGGACCCAGTACTTC
abundance: NA; v_gene: TRBV7-6; j_gene: TRBJ1-1; d_gene: TRBD1; CDR3aa: CASSWGQGRTEAFF; CDR3nt: TGTGCCAGCAGCTGGGGACAGGGTCGAACTGAAGCTTTCTTT
abundance: NA; v_gene: TRBV28; j_gene: TRBJ2-7; d_gene: TRBD2; CDR3aa: CASSFRLAGGREQYF; CDR3nt: TGTGCCAGCAGTTTTAGGCTAGCGGGGGGGCGCGAGCAGTACTTC
abundance: NA; v_gene: TRBV7-2; j_gene: TRBJ2-1; d_gene: TRBD2; CDR3aa: CASSFGGAGGSTLEQFF; CDR3nt: TGTGCCAGCAGCTTTGGGGGAGCGGGGGGTTCCACGCTTGAGCAGTTCTTC
abundance: NA; v_gene: TRBV29-1; j_gene: TRBJ1-2; d_gene: TRBD1; CDR3aa: CSVSPGQVNYGYTF; CDR3nt: TGCAGCGTTTCCCCTGGACAGGTTAACTATGGCTACACCTTC
abundance: NA; v_gene: TRBV18; j_gene: TRBJ1-1; d_gene: NA; CDR3aa: CASSPTLDTEAFF; CDR3nt: TGTGCCAGCTCACCAACACTAGACACTGAAGCTTTCTTT
abundance: few; v_gene: TRBV27; j_gene: TRBJ2-1; d_gene: TRBD2; CDR3aa: CASSPKSGSDGEQFF; CDR3nt: TGTGCCAGCAGTCCGAAGAGCGGGAGCGACGGTGAGCAGTTCTTC
abundance: NA; v_gene: TRBV28; j_gene: TRBJ1-5; d_gene: NA; CDR3aa: CASSLSRGGNQPQHF; CDR3nt: TGTGCCAGCAGTTTATCCAGGGGCGGAAATCAGCCCCAGCATTTT
abundance: NA; v_gene: TRBV11-2; j_gene: TRBJ2-2; d_gene: NA; CDR3aa: CAQRTVANTGELFF; CDR3nt: TGTGCTCAGCGGACAGTCGCGAACACCGGGGAGCTGTTTTTT
abundance: NA; v_gene: TRBV28; j_gene: TRBJ2-2; d_gene: NA; CDR3aa: CASSLMGLSGELFF; CDR3nt: TGTGCCAGCAGTCTCATGGGACTCTCAGGGGAGCTGTTTTTT
abundance: NA; v_gene: TRBV11-2; j_gene: TRBJ2-3; d_gene: TRBD2; CDR3aa: CASKMRKRGASVNTQYF; CDR3nt: TGTGCCAGCAAAATGCGGAAGCGGGGGGCCTCTGTCAATACGCAGTATTTT
abundance: NA; v_gene: TRBV7-8; j_gene: TRBJ2-4; d_gene: TRBD1; CDR3aa: CASSLGGQERNIQYF; CDR3nt: TGTGCCAGCAGCTTAGGGGGACAGGAACGGAACATTCAGTACTTC
abundance: NA; v_gene: TRBV7-2; j_gene: TRBJ2-7; d_gene: NA; CDR3aa: CASSLVGGASSYEQYF; CDR3nt: TGTGCCAGCAGCTTAGTTGGCGGAGCGAGCTCCTACGAGCAGTACTTC
abundance: NA; v_gene: TRBV7-9; j_gene: TRBJ2-7; d_gene: TRBD1; CDR3aa: CASISTGSYEQYF; CDR3nt: TGTGCCAGCATCTCGACAGGGTCCTACGAGCAGTACTTC